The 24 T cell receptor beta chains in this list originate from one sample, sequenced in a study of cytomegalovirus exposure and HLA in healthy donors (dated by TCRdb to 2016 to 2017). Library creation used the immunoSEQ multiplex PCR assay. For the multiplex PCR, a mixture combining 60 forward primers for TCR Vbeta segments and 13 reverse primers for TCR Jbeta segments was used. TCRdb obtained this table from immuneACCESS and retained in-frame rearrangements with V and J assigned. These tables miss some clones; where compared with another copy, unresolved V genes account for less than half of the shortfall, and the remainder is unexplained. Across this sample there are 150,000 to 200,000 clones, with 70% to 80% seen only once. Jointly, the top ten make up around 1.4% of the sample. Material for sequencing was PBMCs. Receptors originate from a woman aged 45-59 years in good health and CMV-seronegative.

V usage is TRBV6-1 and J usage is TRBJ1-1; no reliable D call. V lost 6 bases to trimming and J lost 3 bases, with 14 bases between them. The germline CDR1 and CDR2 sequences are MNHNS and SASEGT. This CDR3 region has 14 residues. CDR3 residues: CASSFTAGYTEAFF. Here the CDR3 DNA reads TGTGCCAGCAGCTTCACCGCGGGGTACACTGAAGCTTTCTTT.

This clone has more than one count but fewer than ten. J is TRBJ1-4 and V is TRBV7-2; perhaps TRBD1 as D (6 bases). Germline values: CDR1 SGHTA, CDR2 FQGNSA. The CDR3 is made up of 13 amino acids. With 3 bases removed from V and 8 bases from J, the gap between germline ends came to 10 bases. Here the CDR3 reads CASSLAGDEKLFF. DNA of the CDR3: TGTGCCAGCAGCTTGGCAGGGGACGAAAAACTGTTTTTT.

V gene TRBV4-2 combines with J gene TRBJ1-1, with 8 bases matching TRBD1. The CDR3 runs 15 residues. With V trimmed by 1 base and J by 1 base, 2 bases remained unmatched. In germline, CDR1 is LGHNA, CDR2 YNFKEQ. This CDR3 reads CASSQGTGQNTEAFF. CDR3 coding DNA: TGTGCCAGCAGCCAAGGGACAGGGCAGAACACTGAAGCTTTCTTT.

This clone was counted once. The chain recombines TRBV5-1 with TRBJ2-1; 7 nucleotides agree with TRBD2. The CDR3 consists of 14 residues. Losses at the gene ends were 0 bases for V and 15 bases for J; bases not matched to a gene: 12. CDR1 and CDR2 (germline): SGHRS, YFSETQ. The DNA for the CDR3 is TGCGCCAGCAGCTTGGGGGGCGCTAGCGGTGAGGGGTTCTTC. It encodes CASSLGGASGEGFF. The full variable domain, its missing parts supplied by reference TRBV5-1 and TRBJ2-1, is KAGVTQTPRYLIKTRGQQVTLSCSPISGHRSVSWYQQTPGQGLQFLFEYFSETQRNKGNFPGRFSGRQFSNSRSEMNVSTLELGDSALYLCASSLGGASGEGFFGPGTRLTVL.

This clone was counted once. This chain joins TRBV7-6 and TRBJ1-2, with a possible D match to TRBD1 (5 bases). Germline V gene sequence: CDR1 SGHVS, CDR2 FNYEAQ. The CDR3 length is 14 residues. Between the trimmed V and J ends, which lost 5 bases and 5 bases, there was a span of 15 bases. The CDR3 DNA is TGTGCCAGCAGCATCGGACCGGGGGGGTATGGCTACACCTTC. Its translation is CASSIGPGGYGYTF.

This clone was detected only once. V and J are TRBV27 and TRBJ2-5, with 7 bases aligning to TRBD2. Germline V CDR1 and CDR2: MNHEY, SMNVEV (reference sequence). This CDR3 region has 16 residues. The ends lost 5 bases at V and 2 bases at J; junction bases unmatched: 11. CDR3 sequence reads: CASSPRGAGGQETQYF. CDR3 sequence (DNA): TGTGCCAGCAGTCCGCGCGGGGCCGGGGGGCAAGAGACCCAGTACTTC.

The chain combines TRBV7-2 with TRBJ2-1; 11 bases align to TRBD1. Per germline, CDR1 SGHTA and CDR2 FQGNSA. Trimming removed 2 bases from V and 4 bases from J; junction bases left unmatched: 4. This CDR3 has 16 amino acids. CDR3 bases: TGTGCCAGCAGCTTATCCGGGACAGGGGGGTACAATGAGCAGTTCTTC. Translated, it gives CASSLSGTGGYNEQFF.

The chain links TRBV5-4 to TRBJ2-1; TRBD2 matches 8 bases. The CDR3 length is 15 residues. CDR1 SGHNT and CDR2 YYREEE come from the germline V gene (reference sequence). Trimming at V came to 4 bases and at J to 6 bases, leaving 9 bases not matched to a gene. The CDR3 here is CASSPGLGEANEQFF. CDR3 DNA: TGTGCCAGCAGCCCGGGACTAGGGGAGGCCAATGAGCAGTTCTTC.

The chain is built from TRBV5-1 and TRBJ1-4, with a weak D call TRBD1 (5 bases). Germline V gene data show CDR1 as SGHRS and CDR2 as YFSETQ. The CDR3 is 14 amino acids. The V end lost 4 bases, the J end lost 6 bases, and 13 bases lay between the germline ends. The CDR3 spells CASSPGGLDEKLFF. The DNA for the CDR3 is TGCGCCAGCAGCCCCGGGGGGTTGGATGAAAAACTGTTTTTT.

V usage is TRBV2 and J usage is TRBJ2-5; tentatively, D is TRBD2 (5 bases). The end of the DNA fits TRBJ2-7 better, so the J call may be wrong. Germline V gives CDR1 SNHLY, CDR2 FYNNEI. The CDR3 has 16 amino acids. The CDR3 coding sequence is TGTGCCAGCAGTGCGCTTAGGTCTAGCCGATTTCACGAGCAGTACTTC. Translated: CASSALRSSRFHEQYF.

The CDR3 nucleotides read TGTGCCAGCAGTTGGACAGGCGGCTCCTACGAGCAGTACTTC. Translation: CASSWTGGSYEQYF. The V call is TRBV28, the J call TRBJ2-7; 7 bases are a match to TRBD1. CDR3 length: 14 amino acids. V was clipped by 4 bases and J by 0 bases; unmatched bases: 3. CDR1 MDHEN and CDR2 SYDVKM come from the germline V gene.

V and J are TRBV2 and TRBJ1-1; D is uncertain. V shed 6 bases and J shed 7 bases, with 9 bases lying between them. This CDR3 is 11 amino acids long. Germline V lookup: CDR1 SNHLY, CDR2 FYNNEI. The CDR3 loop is CASRGGVEAFF. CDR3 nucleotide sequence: TGTGCCAGCAGGGGCGGGGTTGAAGCTTTCTTT. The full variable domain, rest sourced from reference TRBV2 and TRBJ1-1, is EPEVTQTPSHQVTQMGQEVILRCVPISNHLYFYWYRQILGQKVEFLVSFYNNEISEKSEIFDDQFSVERPDGSNFTLKIRSTKLEDSAMYFCASRGGVEAFFGQGTRLTVV.

The CDR3 DNA is TGTGCCAGCAGCGTTCCAGGGGGCACTGAAGCTTTCTTT. Protein: CASSVPGGTEAFF. The J gene is TRBJ1-1, the V gene TRBV5-4; 7 positions match TRBD1. The CDR3 contains 13 residues. With 4 bases clipped from V and 4 bases from J, the junction kept 4 bases outside the gene matches. Germline V gene lookup returns CDR1 SGHNT and CDR2 YYREEE (reference sequence).

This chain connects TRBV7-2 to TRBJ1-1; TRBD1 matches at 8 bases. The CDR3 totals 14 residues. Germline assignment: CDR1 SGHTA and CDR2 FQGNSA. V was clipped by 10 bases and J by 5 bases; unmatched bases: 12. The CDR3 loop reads CATFLDRVVTEAFF. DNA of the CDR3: TGTGCCACCTTCCTGGACAGGGTGGTAACTGAAGCTTTCTTT.

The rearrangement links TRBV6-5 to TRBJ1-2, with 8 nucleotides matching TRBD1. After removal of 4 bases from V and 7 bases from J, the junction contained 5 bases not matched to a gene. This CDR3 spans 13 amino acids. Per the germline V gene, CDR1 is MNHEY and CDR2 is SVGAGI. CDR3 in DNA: TGTGCCAGCAGTTCAAACAGGGGGTTTGGCTACACCTTC. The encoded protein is CASSSNRGFGYTF.

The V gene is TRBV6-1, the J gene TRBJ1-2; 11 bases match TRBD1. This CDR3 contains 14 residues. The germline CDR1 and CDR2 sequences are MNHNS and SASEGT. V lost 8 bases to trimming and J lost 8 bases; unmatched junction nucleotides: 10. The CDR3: CASGDRGFTTGYTF. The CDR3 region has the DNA TGTGCCAGCGGGGACAGGGGGTTCACGACCGGCTACACCTTC.

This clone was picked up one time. The chain's CDR3 is CASSVTVSGNTIYF. The CDR3 coding sequence is TGTGCCAGCAGCGTGACAGTCTCTGGAAACACCATATATTTT. This chain uses TRBV9 with TRBJ1-3; perhaps TRBD1 as D (5 bases). V was cut by 2 bases and J by 0 bases, with 6 bases left in between. Germline CDR1 reads SGDLS; CDR2 reads YYNGEE. The CDR3 runs to 14 residues.

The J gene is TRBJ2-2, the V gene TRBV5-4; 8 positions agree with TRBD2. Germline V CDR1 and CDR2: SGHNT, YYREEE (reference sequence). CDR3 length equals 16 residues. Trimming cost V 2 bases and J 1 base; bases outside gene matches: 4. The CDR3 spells CASSFRAGVNTGELFF. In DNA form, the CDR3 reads TGTGCCAGCAGCTTCCGAGCGGGGGTGAACACCGGGGAGCTGTTTTTT.

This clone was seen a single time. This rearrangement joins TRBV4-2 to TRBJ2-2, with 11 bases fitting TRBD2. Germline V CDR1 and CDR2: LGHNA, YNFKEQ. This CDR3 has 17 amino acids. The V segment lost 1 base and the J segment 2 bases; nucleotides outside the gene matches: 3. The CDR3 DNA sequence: TGTGCCAGCAGCCAAGGAGGACTAGCGGGCAACACCGGGGAGCTGTTTTTT. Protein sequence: CASSQGGLAGNTGELFF.

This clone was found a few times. The CDR3 DNA is TGTGCCAGTACTCCTCAGGGGAACACTGAAGCTTTCTTT. Residues: CASTPQGNTEAFF. J is TRBJ1-1 and V is TRBV19, with a weak D call TRBD1 (5 bases). This CDR3 spans 13 amino acids. Looked up from germline, CDR1 is LNHDA and CDR2 is SQIVND (reference sequence). V was shortened by 7 bases and J by 1 base, with 10 bases between the two germline ends.

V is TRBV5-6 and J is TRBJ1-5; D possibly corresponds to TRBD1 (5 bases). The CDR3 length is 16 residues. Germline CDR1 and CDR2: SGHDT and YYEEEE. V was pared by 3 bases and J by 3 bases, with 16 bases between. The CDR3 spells CASSSLRDSLNQPQHF. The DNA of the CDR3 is TGTGCCAGCAGCTCCCTGCGCGACAGCCTCAATCAGCCCCAGCATTTT.

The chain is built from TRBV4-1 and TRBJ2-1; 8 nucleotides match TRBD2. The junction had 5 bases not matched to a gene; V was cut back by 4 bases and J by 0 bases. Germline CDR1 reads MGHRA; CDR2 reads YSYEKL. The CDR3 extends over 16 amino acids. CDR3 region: CASSRLSGSSYNEQFF. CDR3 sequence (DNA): TGCGCCAGCAGCCGGTTGAGCGGGAGCTCCTACAATGAGCAGTTCTTC.

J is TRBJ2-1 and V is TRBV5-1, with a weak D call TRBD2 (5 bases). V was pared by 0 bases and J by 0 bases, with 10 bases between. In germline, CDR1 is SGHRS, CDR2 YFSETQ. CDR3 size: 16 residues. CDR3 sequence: CASSLGLALSYNEQFF. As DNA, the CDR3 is TGCGCCAGCAGCTTGGGGCTAGCCCTCTCCTACAATGAGCAGTTCTTC.

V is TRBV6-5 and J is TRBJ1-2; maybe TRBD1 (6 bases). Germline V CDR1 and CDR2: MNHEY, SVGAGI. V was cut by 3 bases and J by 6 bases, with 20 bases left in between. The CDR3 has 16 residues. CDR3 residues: CASSYKVSVTGHGYTF. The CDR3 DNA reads TGTGCCAGCAGTTATAAGGTCTCGGTGACAGGTCATGGCTACACCTTC.